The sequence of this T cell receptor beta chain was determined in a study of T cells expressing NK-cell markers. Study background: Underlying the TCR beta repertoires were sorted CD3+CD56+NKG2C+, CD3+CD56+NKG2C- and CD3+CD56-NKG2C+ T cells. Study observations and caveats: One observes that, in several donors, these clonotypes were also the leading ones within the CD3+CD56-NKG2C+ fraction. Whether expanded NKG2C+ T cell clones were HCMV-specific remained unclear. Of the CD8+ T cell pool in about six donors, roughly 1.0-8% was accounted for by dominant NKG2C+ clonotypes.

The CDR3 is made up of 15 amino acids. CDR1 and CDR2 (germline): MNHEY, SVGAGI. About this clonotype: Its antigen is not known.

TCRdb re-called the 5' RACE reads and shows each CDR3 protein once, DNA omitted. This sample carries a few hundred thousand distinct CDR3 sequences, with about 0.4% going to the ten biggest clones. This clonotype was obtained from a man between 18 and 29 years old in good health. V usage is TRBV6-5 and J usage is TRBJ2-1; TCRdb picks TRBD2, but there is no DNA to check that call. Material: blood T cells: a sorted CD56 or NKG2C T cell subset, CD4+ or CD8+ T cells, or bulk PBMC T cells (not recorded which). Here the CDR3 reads CASSYSGRESDEQFF.